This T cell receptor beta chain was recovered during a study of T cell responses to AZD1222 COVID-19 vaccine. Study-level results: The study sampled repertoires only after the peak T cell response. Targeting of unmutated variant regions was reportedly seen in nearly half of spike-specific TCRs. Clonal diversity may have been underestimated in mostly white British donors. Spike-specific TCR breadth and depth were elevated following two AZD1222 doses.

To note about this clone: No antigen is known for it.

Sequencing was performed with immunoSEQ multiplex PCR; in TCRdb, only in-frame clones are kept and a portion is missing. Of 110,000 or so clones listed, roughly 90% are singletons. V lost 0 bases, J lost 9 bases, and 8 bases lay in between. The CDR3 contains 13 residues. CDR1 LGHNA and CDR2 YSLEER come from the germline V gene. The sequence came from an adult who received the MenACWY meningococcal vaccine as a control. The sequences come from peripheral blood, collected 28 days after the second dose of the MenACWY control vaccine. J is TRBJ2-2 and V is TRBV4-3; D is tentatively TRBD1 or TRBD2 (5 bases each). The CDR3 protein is CASSQERGRELFF. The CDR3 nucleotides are TGCGCCAGCAGCCAAGAGAGGGGCCGGGAGCTGTTTTTT.